Given below is one T cell receptor beta chain in context. Its antigen is unknown. Selected positively for CCR7 and CD45RO-negative, naive CD8 cells excluded terminally differentiated effector memory CD45RA+ cells. The repertoire was sequenced with immunoSEQ multiplex PCR; TCRdb's copy has only in-frame clones and lacks some. The data hold around 2,000,000 clones, with just under 95% observed a single time. This sample was taken from a study of shared clonotypes between healthy human individuals. Looking at the study overall: Each donor had three CD4 naive, three CD4 memory, two CD8 naive and one CD8 memory plate. Findings and caveats of the study: The donor pool, a small one, limited the genetic and exposure-history diversity represented. Generally, naive subsets (rather than memory subsets) showed larger estimated richness. Clonotypes shared by all four sorted-subset donors had higher generation probabilities than non-shared clonotypes.

Germline-derived CDR1 and CDR2 are PRHDT and FYEKMQ (reference sequence). The CDR3 has 15 amino acids. Between the trimmed V and J ends, which lost 3 bases and 2 bases, there was a span of 11 bases. The clonotype originates from a man aged 18 to 29 in good health. The sequenced sample was naive CD8+ T cells sorted from blood. The chain couples TRBV13 to TRBJ2-1, with D possibly being TRBD1 (7 bases). The CDR3 region is CASSFGRGAYNEQFF. CDR3 DNA sequence: TGTGCCAGCAGCTTCGGCAGGGGGGCCTACAATGAGCAGTTCTTC.